The T cell receptor beta chain under discussion was sequenced for a study of CD8+ T cells in alopecia areata. On this clone: Its antigen remains unidentified.

Study observations and caveats: With patients, TCR sharing proved less clear than in mice, a difference possibly related to HLA.

Sequencing relied on a cDNA template that was reverse transcribed from extracted RNA. TCRdb keeps only in-frame clones here, not all; method: immunoSEQ multiplex PCR. The data show 140,000 to 150,000 clones, around 58% seen once. V gave up 2 bases and J gave up 5 bases, with 12 bases separating them. The CDR3 sequence is 15 residues long. CDR1 and CDR2 from the germline V gene are MNHEY and SMNVEV (reference sequence). Alopecia areata patients gave lesional scalp punch biopsies and peripheral blood samples. The receptor was derived from a human donor with alopecia areata. The rearrangement joins TRBV27 to TRBJ2-2, with TRBD1 as a possible D gene (5 bases). Sequenced here: CD4+ T cells sorted from blood, sampled at week 0. CDR3 in amino acids: CASSLMAGRTGELFF. The CDR3 region has the DNA TGTGCCAGCAGTTTAATGGCAGGGCGGACCGGGGAGCTGTTTTTT.